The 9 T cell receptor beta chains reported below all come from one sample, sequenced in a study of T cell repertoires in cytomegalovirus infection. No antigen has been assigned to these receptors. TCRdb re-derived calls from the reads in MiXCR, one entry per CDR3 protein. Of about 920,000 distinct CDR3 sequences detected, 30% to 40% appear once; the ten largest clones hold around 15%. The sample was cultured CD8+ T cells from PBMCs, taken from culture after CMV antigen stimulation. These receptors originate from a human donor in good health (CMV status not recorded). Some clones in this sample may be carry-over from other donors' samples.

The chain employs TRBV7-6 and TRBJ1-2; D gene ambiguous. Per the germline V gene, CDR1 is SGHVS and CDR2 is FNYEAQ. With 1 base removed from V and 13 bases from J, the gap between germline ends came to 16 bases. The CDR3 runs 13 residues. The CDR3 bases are TGTGCCAGCAGCTTAGGTCTCGGGGAAGGTCGCACCTTC. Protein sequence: CASSLGLGEGRTF. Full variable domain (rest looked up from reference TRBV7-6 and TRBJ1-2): GAGVSQSPRYKVTKRGQDVALRCDPISGHVSLYWYRQALGQGPEFLTYFNYEAQQDKSGLPNDRFSAERPEGSISTLTIQRTEQRDSAMYRCASSLGLGEGRTFGSGTRLTVV.

The CDR3 region is CASSTWGSNEKLFF. In nucleotides, the CDR3 is TGTGCCAGCAGCACGTGGGGCTCTAATGAAAAACTGTTTTTT. V gene TRBV11-2 combines with J gene TRBJ1-4, with a possible D match to TRBD1 (5 bases). The CDR3 extends over 14 amino acids. Germline V lookup: CDR1 SGHAT, CDR2 FQNNGV. The germline V and J ends were trimmed by 5 bases and 3 bases, with 10 bases remaining between them.

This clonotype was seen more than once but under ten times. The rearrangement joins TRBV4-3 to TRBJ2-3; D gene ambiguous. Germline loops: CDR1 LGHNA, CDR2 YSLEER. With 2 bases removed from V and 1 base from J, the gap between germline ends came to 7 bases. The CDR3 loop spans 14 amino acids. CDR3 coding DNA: TGCGCCAGCAGCCAACCGGGTCGCACAGATACGCAGTATTTT. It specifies CASSQPGRTDTQYF.

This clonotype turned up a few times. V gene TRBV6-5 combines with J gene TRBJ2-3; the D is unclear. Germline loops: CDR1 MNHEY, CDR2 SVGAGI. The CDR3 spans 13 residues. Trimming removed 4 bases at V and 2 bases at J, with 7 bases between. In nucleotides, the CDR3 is TGTGCCAGCAGTTTTCTATACACAGATACGCAGTATTTT. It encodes CASSFLYTDTQYF.

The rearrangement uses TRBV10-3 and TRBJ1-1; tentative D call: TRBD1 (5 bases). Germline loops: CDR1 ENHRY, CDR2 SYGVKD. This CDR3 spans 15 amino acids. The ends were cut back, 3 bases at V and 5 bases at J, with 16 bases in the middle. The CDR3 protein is CAISEVRRGGTEAFF. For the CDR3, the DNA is TGTGCCATCAGTGAAGTCCGAAGGGGTGGGACTGAAGCTTTCTTT.

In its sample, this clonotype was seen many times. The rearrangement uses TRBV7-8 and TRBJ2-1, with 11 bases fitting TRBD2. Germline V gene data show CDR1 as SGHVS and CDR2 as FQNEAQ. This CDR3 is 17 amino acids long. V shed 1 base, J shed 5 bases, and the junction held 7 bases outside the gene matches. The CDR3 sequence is CASSLGAGLAAHNEQFF. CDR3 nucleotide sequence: TGTGCCAGCAGCTTAGGAGCGGGACTAGCGGCCCACAATGAGCAGTTCTTC.

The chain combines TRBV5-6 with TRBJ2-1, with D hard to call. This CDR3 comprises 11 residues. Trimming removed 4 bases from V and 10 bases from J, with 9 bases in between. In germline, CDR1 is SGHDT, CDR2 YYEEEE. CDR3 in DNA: TGTGCCAGCAGCCGCCAGCCCGAGCAGTTCTTC. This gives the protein CASSRQPEQFF.

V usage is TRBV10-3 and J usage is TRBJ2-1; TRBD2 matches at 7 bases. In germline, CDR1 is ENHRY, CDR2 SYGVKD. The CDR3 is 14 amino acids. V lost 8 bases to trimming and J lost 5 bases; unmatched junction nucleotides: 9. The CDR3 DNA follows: TGTGCCATCCGTGTTGGGCTAGCGGACAATGAGCAGTTCTTC. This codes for CAIRVGLADNEQFF.

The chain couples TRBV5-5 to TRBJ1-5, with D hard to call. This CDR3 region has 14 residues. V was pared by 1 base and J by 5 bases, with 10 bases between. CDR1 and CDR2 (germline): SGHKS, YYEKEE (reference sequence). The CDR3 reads CASSLWGSHQPQHF. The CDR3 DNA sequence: TGTGCCAGCAGCTTGTGGGGAAGTCATCAGCCCCAGCATTTT.